Presented here are 11 T cell receptor beta chains from one specimen sequenced in a study of T cells in Graves' hyperthyroidism and ophthalmopathy (dated by TCRdb to between 2018 and 2020). Library preparation used multiplex PCR. Reads for this sample came from an Illumina HiSeq 2000. Amplification of TCR beta CDR3 regions was carried out from RNA transcripts. A first-round RT-PCR of the TCR CDR3 used the HTBI primer set with the Qiagen OneStep RT-PCR kit. In TCRdb, the public reads were trimmed at Q25 with fastp and aligned with MiXCR, with productive beta chains retained. Rows matching on CDR3 protein sequence are summarized as one entry with the most common DNA and genes. Counted in this sample were roughly 500,000 distinct CDR3 sequences; 46% of them appeared once. Under 20% of the sample comes from the top ten. Material for sequencing was peripheral blood or thyroid tissue (not recorded which). The receptors originated from an adult woman with Graves' disease, either hyperthyroidism or ophthalmopathy (not recorded which).

The J gene is TRBJ1-1, the V gene TRBV6-6; a possible D gene is TRBD1 (6 bases). The CDR3 runs 12 residues. Trimming took off 4 bases at V and 7 bases at J, with 10 bases between the two ends. Germline CDR1 reads MNHNY; CDR2 reads SVGAGI (reference sequence). The CDR3 DNA reads TGTGCCAGCAGTTTGACAGGCGTTGAAGCTTTCTTT. It encodes CASSLTGVEAFF.

At least ten counts were recorded for this clonotype. CDR3 residues: CASSFIFPLSGNTIYF. DNA for the CDR3: TGTGCCAGCAGCTTCATTTTCCCCCTCTCTGGAAACACCATATATTTT. This chain links TRBV7-8 with TRBJ1-3; D is unclear. Germline V gene sequence: CDR1 SGHVS, CDR2 FQNEAQ. The CDR3 loop spans 16 amino acids. V gave up 3 bases and J gave up 0 bases, with 12 bases separating them.

In this sample, this clonotype turned up a few times. A much more abundant neighbour one base away suggests this may be a read error. The rearrangement uses TRBV7-9 and TRBJ1-4; D not certain. The ends were cut back, 3 bases at V and 6 bases at J, with 11 bases in the middle. The CDR3 runs to 14 residues. Germline V lookup: CDR1 SEHNR, CDR2 FQNEAQ (reference sequence). The CDR3 coding sequence is TGTGCCAGCAGCTTTCCAGGTCGGGATGAAAAACTGTTTTTT. This codes for CASSFPGRDEKLFF.

As for this clonotype: A read error is likely, as this CDR3 ends without the conserved phenylalanine or tryptophan. The V gene is TRBV5-1, the J gene TRBJ1-1; D gene ambiguous. V was shortened by 1 base and J by 2 bases, with 3 bases between the two germline ends. Germline CDR1 reads SGHRS; CDR2 reads YFSETQ. The CDR3 is 12 residues long. CDR3 loop: CASSLSNTEAFL. DNA for the CDR3: TGCGCCAGCAGCTTGTCAAACACTGAAGCTTTCCTT.

This clonotype appeared a few times. The chain links TRBV7-2 to TRBJ2-5, with TRBD1 matching over 9 bases. The germline V gene has CDR1 SGHTA and CDR2 FQGNSA. CDR3 size: 14 residues. Trimming removed 6 bases from V and 2 bases from J; junction bases left unmatched: 4. The CDR3 DNA reads as TGTGCCAGCAGTCAGGGACAGGGACAAGAGACCCAGTACTTC. Protein sequence: CASSQGQGQETQYF.

As to this clonotype: A read error is possible here, since a much larger clone lies one base away. The chain combines TRBV12-3 or TRBV12-4 with TRBJ2-7, with a tentative D call TRBD1 (6 bases). V lost 7 bases and J 4 bases, leaving 8 bases between the germline ends. The CDR3 totals 11 residues. CDR3 region: CASKTGYEQYF. The CDR3 DNA follows: TGTGCCAGCAAAACAGGGTACGAGCAGTACTTC.

This chain links TRBV7-9 with TRBJ1-6; no clear D. Per the germline V gene, CDR1 is SEHNR and CDR2 is FQNEAQ (reference sequence). Trimming shortened V by 3 bases and J by 7 bases, and 10 bases separated the two germline ends. CDR3 length equals 14 residues. The DNA of the CDR3 is TGTGCCAGCAGCTTGGGTGTTAGGAATTCACCCCTCCACTTT. Translated: CASSLGVRNSPLHF.

The chain couples TRBV10-2 to TRBJ2-7; 9 nucleotides match TRBD1. Unmatched junction bases numbered 12, after V lost 6 bases and J lost 3 bases. The CDR3 runs to 16 residues. In germline, CDR1 is WSHSY, CDR2 SAAADI. CDR3: CASSPTRGTGIYEQYF. CDR3 bases: TGCGCCAGCAGCCCGACAAGGGGGACAGGGATCTACGAGCAGTACTTC.

V and J are TRBV29-1 and TRBJ1-4; 11 positions agree with TRBD1. The CDR3 is 12 residues long. Per germline, CDR1 SQVTM and CDR2 ANQGSEA. Unmatched junction bases numbered 2, after V lost 2 bases and J lost 12 bases. The CDR3 region is CSVEPGQGELFF. CDR3 DNA: TGCAGCGTTGAACCGGGACAGGGGGAACTGTTTTTT.

The V call is TRBV20-1, the J call TRBJ1-1, with 9 bases identical to TRBD1. The CDR3 consists of 15 residues. V shed 6 bases and J 1 base; nucleotides not matched to a gene: 9. Germline CDR1 is DFQATT and CDR2 is SNEGSKA (reference sequence). DNA for the CDR3: TGCAGTGCCGTTGTCGGGGGACAGGGGAACACTGAAGCTTTCTTT. This sequence encodes CSAVVGGQGNTEAFF.

V gene TRBV2 combines with J gene TRBJ1-2; no definite D call. The CDR3 runs 12 residues. V lost 5 bases and J lost 2, with 6 bases in between. Germline V gives CDR1 SNHLY, CDR2 FYNNEI. This CDR3 is CASSIVNYGYTF. CDR3 in DNA: TGTGCCAGCAGTATTGTGAACTATGGCTACACCTTC. Full variable domain (rest looked up from reference TRBV2 and TRBJ1-2): EPEVTQTPSHQVTQMGQEVILRCVPISNHLYFYWYRQILGQKVEFLVSFYNNEISEKSEIFDDQFSVERPDGSNFTLKIRSTKLEDSAMYFCASSIVNYGYTFGSGTRLTVV.